Reported below is one T cell receptor beta chain. It lacks a known antigen. No clone much larger than this one lies a single base away; base qualities are absent. TCR CDR3 regions were amplified from genomic DNA by multiplex PCR using the deep immunoSEQ assay. Genomic DNA extracted from each cell subset was distributed evenly over all wells of several immunoSEQ 96-well plates, and each plate served as one replicate. Each replicate PCR for sorted subsets received around 0.2 ug genomic DNA, equal to roughly 29,000 T cell genomes. Purified libraries were quantified with a Qubit 3.0 fluorometer, sized on a Bioanalyzer 2100, and re-quantified with the KAPA Library Quantification kit. Each immunoSEQ 96-well plate was sequenced on its own single-read 150-cycle Illumina NextSeq 550 flow cell. The source study handled its data this way. The immunoSEQ output contained only junctional sequences without quality scores, so filtering could not match that applied to full-length reads. Sequences were annotated with PyIR, a Python wrapper for IgBLAST v1.9, and V/J genes and CDR3 were assigned using IMGT germline references. Reads were filtered out if the reads had weak V/J assignments (E-value above 1e-6), no CDR3, stop codons, out-of-frame junctions, or ambiguous translated residues. V3J clonotypes were defined as sequences sharing the same inferred V gene, J gene, and CDR3 amino acid sequence. Percentage overlap between repertoires was calculated by dividing the number of shared unique clonotypes by the size of the smaller repertoire. RTK rarefaction, the Chao1 estimator, and Recon v2.1 estimates of unobserved clonotypes were used to assess repertoire richness. Generation probabilities for all TCRbeta clonotypes obtained by the gDNA method from a handful of donors were computed using OLGA. Drawn from immuneACCESS, this table holds only the in-frame rearrangements with V and J called that TCRdb kept. Clones are partly lost; checked studies trace under half to an unresolved V gene and leave the rest unexplained. V, J and clone size reflect that table, while D and trimming were determined from the DNA. Here the sample has roughly 86,000 clones; 60% to 75% occur a single time. The leading ten clones occupy around half of the sample.

CDR1 and CDR2 were assigned from the germline V gene as SGHDN and FVKESK. Ends trimmed: V by 4 bases, J by 4 bases; bases unmatched to a gene: 8. The CDR3 has 16 amino acids, counting the end cysteine and phenylalanine. The retained sequence is limited to the CDR3, 48 bases, with the frame set at the first base. The sample belongs to a study of shared clonotypes between healthy human individuals (dated by TCRdb to 2020 to 2022). Concerning the study at large: The cohort included three men and a couple of women between 18 and 49 years of age. For each donor, CD4 naive and CD4 memory were each run on three plates, CD8 naive on two plates, and CD8 memory on one plate. To estimate repertoire size and how much clonotypes are shared between individuals, the study performed deep sequencing of blood TCR repertoires from roughly five healthy adults. To increase sequencing depth and limit assay-specific biases, different laboratories used diverse techniques to prepare libraries and sequence TCR repertoires. Leukapheresis yielded between about 0.85 and 9.5 billion PBMCs per donor.

The research as a whole found: Rarefaction of sorted-subset datasets indicated incomplete sequencing despite the large sequencing depth. Roughly 5% of naive CD4, 3% to 4% of naive CD8, roughly 2.4% of memory CD4, and less than 0.45% of memory CD8 clonotypes were shared across several donors. Because the study included a small number of donors, the genetic and exposure-history diversity represented was limited. Based on pairwise subsampling, the degree of clonotype sharing among donors was expected to be affected by sequencing depth. Sampling was restricted to blood, and TCR repertoires in tissue are likely to differ from TCR repertoires in blood. Compared with non-shared clonotypes, the clonotypes found in all four sorted-subset donors had higher generation probabilities. Larger estimated clonotype richness was generally found for naive subsets than for memory subsets.

The donors were healthy, HIV-negative adults with no recently reported acute infections or vaccinations. Only Caucasian adults living in Nashville, Tennessee, USA were represented among the donors. CD8 memory samples combined magnetically selected CD45RO+ cells with CCR7-negative CD45RA+ effector memory (TemRA) cells. Blood was collected by leukapheresis, and PBMCs were isolated by Ficoll-Histopaque density gradient centrifugation and then cryopreserved in liquid nitrogen vapor phase. Analytical flow cytometry was used to check the purity and quantity of every magnetically sorted T cell population. Genomic DNA was isolated from every sorted fraction and measured by UV absorbance on a Nanodrop 2000c.

This receptor chain uses TRBV14 and TRBJ2-1, with 9 central nucleotides matching TRBD2. The receptor comes from a man in his thirties or forties in good health. The sequencing input was memory CD8+ T cells sorted from blood. This sample's cell subset or site label indicates: CD45RO+ cells pooled with CCR7-negative TemRA cells. This receptor has the CDR3 CASSRLTSGLYNEQFF. The nucleotides are TGTGCCAGCAGCCGACTGACTAGCGGACTTTACAATGAGCAGTTCTTC.